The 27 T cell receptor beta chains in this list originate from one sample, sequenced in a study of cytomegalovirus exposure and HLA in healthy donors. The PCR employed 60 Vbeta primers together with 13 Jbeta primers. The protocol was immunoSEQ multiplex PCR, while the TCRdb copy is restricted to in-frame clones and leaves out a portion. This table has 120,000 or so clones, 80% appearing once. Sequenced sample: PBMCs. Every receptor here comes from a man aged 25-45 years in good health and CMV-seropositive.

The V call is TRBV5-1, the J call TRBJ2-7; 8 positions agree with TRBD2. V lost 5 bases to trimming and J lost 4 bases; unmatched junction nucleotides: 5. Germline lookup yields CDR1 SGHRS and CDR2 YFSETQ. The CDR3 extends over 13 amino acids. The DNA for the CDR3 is TGCGCCAGCAGTAGCGGGGCTATTTACGAGCAGTACTTC. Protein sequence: CASSSGAIYEQYF.

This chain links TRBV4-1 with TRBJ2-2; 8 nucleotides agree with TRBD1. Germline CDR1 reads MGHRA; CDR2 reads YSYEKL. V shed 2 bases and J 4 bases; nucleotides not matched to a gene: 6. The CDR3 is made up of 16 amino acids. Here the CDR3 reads CASSQQDRGVTGELFF. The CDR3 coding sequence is TGCGCCAGCAGCCAACAAGACAGGGGAGTCACCGGGGAGCTGTTTTTT.

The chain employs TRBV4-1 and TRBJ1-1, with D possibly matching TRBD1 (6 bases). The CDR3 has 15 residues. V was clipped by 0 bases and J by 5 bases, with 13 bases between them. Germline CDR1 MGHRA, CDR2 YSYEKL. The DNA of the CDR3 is TGCGCCAGCAGCCAAGACCCGGACAGAAGGACTGAAGCTTTCTTT. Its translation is CASSQDPDRRTEAFF.

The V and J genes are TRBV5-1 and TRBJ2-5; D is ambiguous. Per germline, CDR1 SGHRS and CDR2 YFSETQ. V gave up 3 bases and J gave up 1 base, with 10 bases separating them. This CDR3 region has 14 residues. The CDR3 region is CASSSMGSQETQYF. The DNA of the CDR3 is TGCGCCAGCAGCTCAATGGGCTCCCAAGAGACCCAGTACTTC.

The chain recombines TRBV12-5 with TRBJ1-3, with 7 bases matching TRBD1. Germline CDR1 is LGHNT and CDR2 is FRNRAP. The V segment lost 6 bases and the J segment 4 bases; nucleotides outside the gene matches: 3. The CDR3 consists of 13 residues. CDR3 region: CASGTGVGNTIYF. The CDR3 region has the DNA TGTGCTAGTGGAACAGGGGTCGGAAACACCATATATTTT.

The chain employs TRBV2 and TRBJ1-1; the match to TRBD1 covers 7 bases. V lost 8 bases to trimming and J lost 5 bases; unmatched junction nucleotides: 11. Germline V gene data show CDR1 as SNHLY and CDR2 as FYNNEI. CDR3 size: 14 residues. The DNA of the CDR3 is TGTGCCAGCCGGTTTGAGGGGGCGAGGACTGAAGCTTTCTTT. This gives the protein CASRFEGARTEAFF.

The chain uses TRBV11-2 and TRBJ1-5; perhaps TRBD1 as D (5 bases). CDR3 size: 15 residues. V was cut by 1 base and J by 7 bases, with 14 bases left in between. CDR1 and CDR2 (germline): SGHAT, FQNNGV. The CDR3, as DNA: TGTGCCAGCAGCTTAGGGGGGAGGGTGGGGCAGCCCCAGCATTTT. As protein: CASSLGGRVGQPQHF.

CDR3 residues: CASRGIGGLEAFF. CDR3 sequence (DNA): TGTGCCAGCAGAGGGATTGGGGGGTTGGAAGCTTTCTTT. The V call is TRBV5-6, the J call TRBJ1-1; a possible D gene is TRBD1 (5 bases). The germline V and J ends were trimmed by 5 bases and 8 bases, with 16 bases remaining between them. The CDR3 covers 13 residues. Germline CDR1 and CDR2: SGHDT and YYEEEE. Full variable domain (rest looked up from reference TRBV5-6 and TRBJ1-1): DAGVTQSPTHLIKTRGQQVTLRCSPKSGHDTVSWYQQALGQGPQFIFQYYEEEERQRGNFPDRFSGHQFPNYSSELNVNALLLGDSALYLCASRGIGGLEAFFGQGTRLTVV.

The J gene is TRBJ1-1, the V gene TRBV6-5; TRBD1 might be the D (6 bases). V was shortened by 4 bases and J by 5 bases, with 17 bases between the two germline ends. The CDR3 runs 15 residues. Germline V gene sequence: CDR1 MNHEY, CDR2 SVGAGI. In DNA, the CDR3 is TGTGCCAGCAGTTTAGTTCCAGGGGTCGAAACTGAAGCTTTCTTT. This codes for CASSLVPGVETEAFF.

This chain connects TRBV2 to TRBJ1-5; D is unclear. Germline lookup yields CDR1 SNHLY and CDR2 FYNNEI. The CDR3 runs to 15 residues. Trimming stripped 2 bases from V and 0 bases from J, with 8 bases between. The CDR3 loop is CASSEQTYSNQPQHF. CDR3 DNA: TGTGCCAGCAGTGAACAGACATATAGCAATCAGCCCCAGCATTTT.

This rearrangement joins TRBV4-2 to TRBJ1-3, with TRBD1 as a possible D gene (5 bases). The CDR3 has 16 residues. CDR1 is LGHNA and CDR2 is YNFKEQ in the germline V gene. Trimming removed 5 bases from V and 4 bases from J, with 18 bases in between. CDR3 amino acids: CASSAIPQGVGNTIYF. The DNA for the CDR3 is TGTGCCAGCAGCGCAATTCCGCAGGGTGTAGGAAACACCATATATTTT.

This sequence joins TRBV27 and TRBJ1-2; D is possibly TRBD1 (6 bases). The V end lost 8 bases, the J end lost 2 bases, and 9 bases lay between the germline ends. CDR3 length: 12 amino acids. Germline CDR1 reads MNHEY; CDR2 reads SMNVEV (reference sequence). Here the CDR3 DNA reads TGTGCCAGCTCGACAGGAAACTATGGCTACACCTTC. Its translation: CASSTGNYGYTF.

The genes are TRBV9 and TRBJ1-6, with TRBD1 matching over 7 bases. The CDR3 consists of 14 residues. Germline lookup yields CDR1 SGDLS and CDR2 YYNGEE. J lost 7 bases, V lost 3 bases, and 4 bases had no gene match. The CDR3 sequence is CASSDRDRNSPLHF. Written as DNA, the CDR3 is TGTGCCAGCAGCGACCGGGACAGAAATTCACCCCTCCACTTT. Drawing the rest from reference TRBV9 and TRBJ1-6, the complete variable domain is DSGVTQTPKHLITATGQRVTLRCSPRSGDLSVYWYQQSLDQGLQFLIQYYNGEERAKGNILERFSAQQFPDLHSELNLSSLELGDSALYFCASSDRDRNSPLHFGNGTRLTVT.

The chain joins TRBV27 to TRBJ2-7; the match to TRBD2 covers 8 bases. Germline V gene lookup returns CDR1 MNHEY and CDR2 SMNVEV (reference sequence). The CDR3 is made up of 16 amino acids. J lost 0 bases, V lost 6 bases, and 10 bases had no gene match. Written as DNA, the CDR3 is TGTGCCAGCAGGCTTGGAAGCGGGGGAACCTCCTACGAGCAGTACTTC. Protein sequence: CASRLGSGGTSYEQYF.

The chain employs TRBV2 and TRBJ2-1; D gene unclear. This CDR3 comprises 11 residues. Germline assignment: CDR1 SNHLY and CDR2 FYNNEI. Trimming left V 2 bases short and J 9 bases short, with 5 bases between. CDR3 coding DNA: TGTGCCAGCAGTGAACTAGGTGAGCAGTTCTTC. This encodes CASSELGEQFF.

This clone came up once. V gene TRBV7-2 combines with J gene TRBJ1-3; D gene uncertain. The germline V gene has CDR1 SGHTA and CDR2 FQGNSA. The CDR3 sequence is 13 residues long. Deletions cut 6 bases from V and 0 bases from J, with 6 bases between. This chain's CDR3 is CASRRLSGNTIYF. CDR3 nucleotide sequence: TGTGCCAGCAGGCGACTCTCTGGAAACACCATATATTTT.

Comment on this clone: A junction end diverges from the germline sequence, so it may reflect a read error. Here the CDR3 DNA reads TGTGCCAGCAGTGAACAGGGGGCCTACTCTGGGGCCAACGGCCTGACTTTC. Residues: CASSEQGAYSGANGLTF. V is TRBV2 and J is TRBJ2-6, with 8 bases aligning to TRBD1. From germline, CDR1 is SNHLY and CDR2 FYNNEI. The CDR3 totals 17 residues.

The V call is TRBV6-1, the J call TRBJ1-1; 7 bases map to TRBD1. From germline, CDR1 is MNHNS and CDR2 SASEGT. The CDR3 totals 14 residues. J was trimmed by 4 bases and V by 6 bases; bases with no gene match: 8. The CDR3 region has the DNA TGTGCCAGCAGCCAACAGGGGAGAGGCACTGAAGCTTTCTTT. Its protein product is CASSQQGRGTEAFF.

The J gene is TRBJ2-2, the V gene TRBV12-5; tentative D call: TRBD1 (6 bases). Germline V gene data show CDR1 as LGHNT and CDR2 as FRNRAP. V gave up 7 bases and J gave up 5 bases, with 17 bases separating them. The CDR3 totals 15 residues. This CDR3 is CASASWGLGTGELFF. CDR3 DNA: TGTGCTAGTGCCTCCTGGGGGCTAGGAACCGGGGAGCTGTTTTTT.

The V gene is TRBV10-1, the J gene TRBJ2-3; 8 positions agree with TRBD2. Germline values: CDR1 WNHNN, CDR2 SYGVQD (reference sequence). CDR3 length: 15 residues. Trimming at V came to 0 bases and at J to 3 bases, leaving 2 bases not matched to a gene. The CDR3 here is CASSESGGGTDTQYF. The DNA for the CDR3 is TGCGCCAGCAGTGAGTCCGGGGGGGGGACAGATACGCAGTATTTT.

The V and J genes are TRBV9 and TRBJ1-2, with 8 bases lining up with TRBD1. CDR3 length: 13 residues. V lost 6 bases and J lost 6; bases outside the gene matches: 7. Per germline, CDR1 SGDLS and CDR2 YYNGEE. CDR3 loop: CASTPGTGDGYTF. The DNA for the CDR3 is TGTGCCAGCACGCCCGGGACAGGAGATGGCTACACCTTC. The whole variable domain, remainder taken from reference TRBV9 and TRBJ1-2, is DSGVTQTPKHLITATGQRVTLRCSPRSGDLSVYWYQQSLDQGLQFLIQYYNGEERAKGNILERFSAQQFPDLHSELNLSSLELGDSALYFCASTPGTGDGYTFGSGTRLTVV.

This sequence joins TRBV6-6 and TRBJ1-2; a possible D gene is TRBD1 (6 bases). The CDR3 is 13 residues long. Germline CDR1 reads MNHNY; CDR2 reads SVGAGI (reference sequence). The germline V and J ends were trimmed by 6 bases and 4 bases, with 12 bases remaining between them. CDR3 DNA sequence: TGTGCCAGCAGAAGACAGGCCCCCTATGGCTACACCTTC. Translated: CASRRQAPYGYTF.

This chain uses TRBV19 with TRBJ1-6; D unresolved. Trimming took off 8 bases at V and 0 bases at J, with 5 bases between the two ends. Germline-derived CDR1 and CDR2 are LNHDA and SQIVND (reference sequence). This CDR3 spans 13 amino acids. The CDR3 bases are TGTGCCAGTGGGAGCTCCTATAATTCACCCCTCCACTTT. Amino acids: CASGSSYNSPLHF.

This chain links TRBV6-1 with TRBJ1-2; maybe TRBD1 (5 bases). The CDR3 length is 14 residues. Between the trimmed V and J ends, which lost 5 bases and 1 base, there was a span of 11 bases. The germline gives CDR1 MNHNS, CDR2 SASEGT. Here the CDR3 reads CASSLHRYNYGYTF. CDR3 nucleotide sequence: TGTGCCAGCAGTTTACACAGGTATAACTATGGCTACACCTTC.

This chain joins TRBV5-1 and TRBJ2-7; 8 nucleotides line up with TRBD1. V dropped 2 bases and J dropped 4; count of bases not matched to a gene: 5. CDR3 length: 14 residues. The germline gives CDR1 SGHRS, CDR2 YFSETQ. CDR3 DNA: TGCGCCAGCAGCTTAGGCGGACAGGGATACGAGCAGTACTTC. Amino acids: CASSLGGQGYEQYF.

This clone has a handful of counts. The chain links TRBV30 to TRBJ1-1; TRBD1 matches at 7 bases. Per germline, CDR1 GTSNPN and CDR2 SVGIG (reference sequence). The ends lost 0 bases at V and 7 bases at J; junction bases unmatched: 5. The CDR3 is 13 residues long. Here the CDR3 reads CAWSVISGGEAFF. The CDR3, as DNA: TGTGCCTGGAGTGTAATATCAGGGGGTGAAGCTTTCTTT.

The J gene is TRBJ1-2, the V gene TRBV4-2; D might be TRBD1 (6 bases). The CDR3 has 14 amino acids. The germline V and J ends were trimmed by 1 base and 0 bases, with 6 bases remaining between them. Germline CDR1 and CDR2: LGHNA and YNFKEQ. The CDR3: CASSQGTANYGYTF. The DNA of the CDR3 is TGTGCCAGCAGCCAAGGGACAGCTAACTATGGCTACACCTTC.